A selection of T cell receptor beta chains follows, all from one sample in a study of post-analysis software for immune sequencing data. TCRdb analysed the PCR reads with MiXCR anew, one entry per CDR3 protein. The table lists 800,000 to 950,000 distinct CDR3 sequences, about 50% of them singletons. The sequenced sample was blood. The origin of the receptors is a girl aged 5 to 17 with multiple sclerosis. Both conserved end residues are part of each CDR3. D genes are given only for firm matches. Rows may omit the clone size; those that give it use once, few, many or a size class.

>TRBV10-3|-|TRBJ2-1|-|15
CAITPTESSYNEQFF
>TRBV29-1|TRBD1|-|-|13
CSVAGQGQYEQYF
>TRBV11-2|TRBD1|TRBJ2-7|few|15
CASSRGQVRSYEQYF
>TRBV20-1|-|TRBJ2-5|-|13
CSASLGREETQYF
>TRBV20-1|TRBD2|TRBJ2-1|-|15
CSARGAGGPSREQFF
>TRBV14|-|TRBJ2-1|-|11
CASSRQREQFF
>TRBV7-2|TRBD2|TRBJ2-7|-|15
CASSQAASGGYEQYF
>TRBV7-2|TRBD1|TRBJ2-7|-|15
CASSLGTAAAYEQYF
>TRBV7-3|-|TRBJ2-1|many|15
CASSPQLSSYNEQFF
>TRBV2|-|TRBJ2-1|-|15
CASSAGSVPFYEQFF
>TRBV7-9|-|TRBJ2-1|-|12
CVSSFGNNEQFF
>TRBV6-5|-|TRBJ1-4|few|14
CASSHRRGGEKLFF
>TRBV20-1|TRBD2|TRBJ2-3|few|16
CSARGFRSGRMDTQYF
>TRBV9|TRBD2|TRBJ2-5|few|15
CASSVGGLASETQYF
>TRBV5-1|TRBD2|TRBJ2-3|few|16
CASSAPTSGATDTQYF
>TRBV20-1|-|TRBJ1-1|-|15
CSARTTHTGFTEAFF
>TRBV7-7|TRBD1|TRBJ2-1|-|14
CANSLLDRGNEQFF
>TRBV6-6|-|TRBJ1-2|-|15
CASSYSGETNYGYTF
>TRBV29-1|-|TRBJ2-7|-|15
CSVGGGGGSSYEQYF
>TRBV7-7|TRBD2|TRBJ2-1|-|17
CASSSLNPTSGSGEQFF
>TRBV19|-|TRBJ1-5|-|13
CASSTGLGRAQHF
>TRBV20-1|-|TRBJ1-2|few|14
CSAPGVEDGYGYTF
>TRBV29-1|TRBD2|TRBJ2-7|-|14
CSVAGGGGAYEQYF
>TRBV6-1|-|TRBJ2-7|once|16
CASSVTGPGATYEQYF
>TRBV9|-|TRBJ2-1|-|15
CASSVDVSGWSEQFF
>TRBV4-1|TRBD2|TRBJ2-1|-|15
CASSHAGLGHNEQFF
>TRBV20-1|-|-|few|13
CSARGLSGNEQYF
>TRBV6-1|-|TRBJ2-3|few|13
CASSEEITDTQYF
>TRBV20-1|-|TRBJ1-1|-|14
CSAREGTTITEAFF
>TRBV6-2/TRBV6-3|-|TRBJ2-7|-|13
CASMAGTSYEQYF
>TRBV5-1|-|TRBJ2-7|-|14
CASSLGKNNYEQYF
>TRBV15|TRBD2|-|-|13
CATRVAGGYEQYF
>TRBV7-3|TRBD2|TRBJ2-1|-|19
CASSLAGGWGSGSGNEQFF
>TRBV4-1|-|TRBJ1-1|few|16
CASSQGPGQIYTEAFF
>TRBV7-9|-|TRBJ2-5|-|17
CASRRGWTDPNQETQYF
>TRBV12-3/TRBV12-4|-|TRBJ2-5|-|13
CTSSFRLKETQYF
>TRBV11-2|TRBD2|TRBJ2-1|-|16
CASSSLTSGYYNEQFF
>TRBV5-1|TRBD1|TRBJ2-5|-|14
CASSFYRGQETQYF
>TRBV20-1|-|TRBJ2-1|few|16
CSARDPQVSSYNEQFF
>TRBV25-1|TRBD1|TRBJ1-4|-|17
CASSAYRGPGANEKLFF